The source of this T cell receptor beta chain is a study of blood T cell repertoires in COVID-19. Study context: From the United States, Italy and Spain came samples of acute and convalescent COVID-19. PBMCs, B-cell-depleted T cells, or T cells provided the cDNA or gDNA that made up the material.

Per germline, CDR1 LGHDT and CDR2 YNNKEL (reference sequence). This CDR3 region has 17 residues. V was clipped by 3 bases and J by 0 bases; unmatched bases: 8. Per the study methods: Reference gene primer amplification gave nucleated cell count estimates. Profiling relied on immunoSEQ multiplex PCR, and the TCRdb table lists in-frame clones only, not all of them. That table is the source of V, J and clone size, and D and trimming were worked out from the DNA. Seen here are over 65,000 clones, 80% observed once, and the top ten hold about 12%. Sequenced input: peripheral blood. This clonotype was sampled from a woman aged 35 to 49 with active or convalescent COVID-19. The chain recombines TRBV3-1 (or the pseudogene TRBV3-2) with TRBJ2-3; 8 nucleotides match TRBD2. The CDR3 sequence is CASSQVERGTSTDTQYF. CDR3 DNA: TGTGCCAGCAGCCAGGTTGAGCGGGGGACTAGCACAGATACGCAGTATTTT.